This T cell receptor beta chain was documented in a study of blood T cell repertoires in COVID-19 (dated by TCRdb to about 2020). Some background on the complete study: Samples covering the acute and convalescent phases of COVID-19 were provided by collaborators in the United States, Italy and Spain. The material from the prospective study consisted of cDNA or gDNA derived from T cells, B-cell-depleted T cells, or PBMCs. Subjects who had been exposed to COVID-19, were actively infected with it, or had recovered from it provided the deeply sampled blood TCRbeta repertoires that made up the dataset. The repertoires were released in a freely available public database intended as a resource for research on the immune response to SARS-CoV-2. The samples were drawn from the first 160 participants of the ongoing ImmuneRACE study and from 950 to 1,500 subjects provided by 6 global collaborators. Sample metadata almost always included a de-identified subject ID, COVID-19 status, age in years and sex. HLA class I and class II types, where available, came from metadata supplied by the sample provider rather than from assay-based typing.

CDR1 and CDR2, looked up from the germline V gene, are MDHEN and SYDVKM. V loses 5 bases at its end and J loses 3 bases; junction bases beyond the gene matches: 5. The CDR3 holds 14 amino acids from the cysteine to the phenylalanine. This entry keeps only the CDR3 DNA: 42 bases, framed from base 1. This clone was counted a single time. Its antigen has not been determined. No quality values exist for individual bases; no much larger clone is one base distant. The full study reports these points: The quantity of clinical and demographic metadata differed by source and by participant and was supplied without curation.

Each collaborating institution followed its own protocols to collect whole blood in K2EDTA tubes. For TCRbeta analysis, collaborators shipped samples as frozen whole blood, isolated PBMCs, or DNA extracted from either of those sample types. TCRbeta CDR3 regions were amplified from genomic DNA using the immunoSEQ Assay, a bias-controlled multiplex PCR. Regarding the original processing steps: The number of nucleated cells in each sample was estimated from the amplification of reference gene primers within the assay. To quantify the absolute abundance of each unique TCRbeta CDR3 rearrangement, sequence reads were collapsed and filtered. Productive Simpson clonality was computed per sample as the square root of Simpson's diversity index over productive rearrangements. As stored in TCRdb, this immuneACCESS dataset retains in-frame rearrangements with V and J assigned. A fraction of the clones does not appear; measured against another copy, unresolved V genes explain less than half of the discrepancy, and the remainder lacks a known reason. That table furnishes V, J and clone size, whereas the DNA furnished D and trimming. This sample holds about 200,000 clones; roughly 78% were observed only once. Around 2.8% of the sample is in the top ten clones.

The origin of this receptor is a woman over 75 with active or convalescent COVID-19. The sample taken for sequencing was peripheral blood. The chain is assembled from TRBV28 and TRBJ1-1, and 8 junction bases match TRBD1. The DNA sequence follows: TGTGCCAGCAGTCCAGGGGGCGCAGACACTGAAGCTTTCTTT. It is translated as CASSPGGADTEAFF.